The sequence of this T cell receptor (beta chain) was determined in a study of blood T cell repertoires in COVID-19. Across the study: Italy, Spain and the United States were the sources of the convalescent and acute COVID-19 samples.

The method was immunoSEQ multiplex PCR; TCRdb's version includes in-frame clones alone and lacks a portion of them. The sample has about 260,000 clones, 88% seen once; the top ten hold more than 0.55%. Germline CDR1 MNHEY, CDR2 SVGAGI. The CDR3 consists of 15 residues. V lost 2 bases and J 7 bases, leaving 14 bases between the germline ends. The chain couples TRBV6-5 to TRBJ1-4; TRBD1 is a possible D gene (5 bases). The sample comprised peripheral blood. The clonotype was recovered from a human donor in a cohort sampled during active COVID-19. CDR3 nucleotide sequence: TGTGCCAGCAGTTACGGGGCGACTAGGAGTGAAAAACTGTTTTTT. Residues: CASSYGATRSEKLFF.